This TCR beta chain was obtained from a study of cytomegalovirus exposure and HLA in healthy donors. Study-wide results and limits: The classifier reportedly diagnosed cytomegalovirus status with high sensitivity and specificity.

With 60 Vbeta and 13 Jbeta primers, the PCR was carried out. Using immunoSEQ multiplex PCR, the repertoire was profiled, and TCRdb retains in-frame clones only, with some absent. The sample includes some 120,000 clones, roughly 15% of them seen just once. This clone came up a few times. The antigen is unknown. Germline V gene lookup returns CDR1 SEHNR and CDR2 FQNEAQ (reference sequence). Trimming cost V 2 bases and J 5 bases, with 21 bases left between them. This CDR3 is 17 amino acids long. This chain joins TRBV7-9 and TRBJ2-5; D call uncertain. The TCR originated in a woman between 18 and 29 years old in good health and CMV-seronegative. The sequenced sample was PBMCs. The CDR3 DNA reads as TGTGCCAGCAGCTTACATTGGGCAGGAAGGTGGCCGGAGACCCAGTACTTC. Protein product: CASSLHWAGRWPETQYF.